The 28 T cell receptor beta chains in this list originate from one sample, sequenced in a study of blood T cells in healthy people across ages. It was with a sample-barcoded 5' primer and a J-beta primer mix that a second PCR of roughly 6 to 11 cycles was run. TCRdb fed the 5' RACE reads into MiXCR, producing one record per CDR3 protein. The profile shows about 1.4 million distinct CDR3 sequences, roughly 60% of them singletons. Sequencing was carried out using blood. Receptors were obtained from a man aged 18 to 29 in good health.

The rearrangement links TRBV20-1 to TRBJ1-6; D possibly corresponds to TRBD1 (5 bases). V gave up 2 bases and J gave up 10 bases, with 18 bases separating them. Germline-derived CDR1 and CDR2 are DFQATT and SNEGSKA (reference sequence). This CDR3 comprises 15 residues. The CDR3 loop is CSARSGQTWRSPLHF. Here the CDR3 DNA reads TGCAGTGCTAGATCAGGACAAACCTGGAGGTCACCCCTCCACTTT.

The chain joins TRBV4-3 to TRBJ1-5, with unresolved D. Trimming shortened V by 0 bases and J by 0 bases, and 12 bases separated the two germline ends. CDR1 is LGHNA and CDR2 is YSLEER in the germline V gene. CDR3 size: 17 residues. CDR3 amino acids: CASSQDRTDGSNQPQHF. In nucleotides, the CDR3 is TGCGCCAGCAGCCAAGATAGGACCGACGGTAGCAATCAGCCCCAGCATTTT.

In its sample, this clonotype was seen once. The chain carries TRBV11-3 and TRBJ2-1; 12 positions match TRBD2. Trimming removed 3 bases from V and 7 bases from J; junction bases left unmatched: 4. This CDR3 has 15 amino acids. Germline CDR1 SGHNT, CDR2 YENEEA. CDR3 protein: CASSLTSGGWNEQFF. The CDR3 DNA follows: TGTGCCAGCAGCTTGACTAGCGGGGGTTGGAATGAGCAGTTCTTC.

The CDR3 sequence is CSVAGGARETQYF. The CDR3 coding sequence is TGCAGCGTTGCCGGCGGGGCAAGAGAGACCCAGTACTTC. The chain links TRBV29-1 to TRBJ2-5; D perhaps matches TRBD2 (6 bases). Germline CDR1 and CDR2: SQVTM and ANQGSEA. Trimming stripped 4 bases from V and 4 bases from J, with 13 bases between. The CDR3 has 13 amino acids.

This chain joins TRBV9 and TRBJ2-7; 7 nucleotides align to TRBD1. The CDR3 contains 13 residues. CDR1 is SGDLS, CDR2 YYNGEE, per germline. J lost 6 bases, V lost 4 bases, and 7 bases had no gene match. CDR3 region: CASSLGDSVEQYF. CDR3 sequence (DNA): TGTGCCAGCAGCTTAGGGGACAGCGTCGAGCAGTACTTC.

V usage is TRBV5-6 and J usage is TRBJ1-2; perhaps TRBD1 as D (5 bases). The germline CDR1 and CDR2 sequences are SGHDT and YYEEEE. The CDR3 runs to 14 residues. Trimming cost V 0 bases and J 4 bases, with 10 bases left between them. CDR3: CASSLEQAVYGYTF. In DNA, the CDR3 is TGTGCCAGCAGCTTGGAACAGGCCGTCTATGGCTACACCTTC.

In this sample, this clonotype turned up once. The chain joins TRBV4-1 to TRBJ2-5, with 7 bases identical to TRBD1. After removal of 5 bases from V and 6 bases from J, the junction contained 6 bases not matched to a gene. The CDR3 consists of 13 residues. CDR1 MGHRA and CDR2 YSYEKL come from the germline V gene. CDR3 loop: CASSSGQLKTQYF. For the CDR3, the DNA is TGCGCCAGCAGCTCGGGACAGTTAAAGACCCAGTACTTC.

The chain links TRBV10-3 to TRBJ1-1; D is unclear. The CDR3 is 15 amino acids. The V end lost 2 bases, the J end lost 0 bases, and 10 bases lay between the germline ends. CDR1 ENHRY and CDR2 SYGVKD come from the germline V gene. The CDR3 reads CAISEGSRMNTEAFF. DNA for the CDR3: TGTGCCATCAGTGAGGGTTCCAGGATGAACACTGAAGCTTTCTTT.

The chain links TRBV20-1 to TRBJ2-1; D is unresolved. CDR3 length: 12 residues. Trimming left V 2 bases short and J 5 bases short, with 7 bases between. The germline CDR1 and CDR2 sequences are DFQATT and SNEGSKA (reference sequence). The CDR3 DNA is TGCAGTGCTAGATCGCAGAACAATGAGCAGTTCTTC. Its translation: CSARSQNNEQFF.

The rearrangement joins TRBV12-3 or TRBV12-4 to TRBJ2-7; weak D call: TRBD2 (5 bases). The CDR3 extends over 16 amino acids. The V end was cut by 6 bases, the J end by 2 bases, with 20 bases between. The CDR3 bases are TGTGCCAGCAGGGGAAGTGGGAGATTGAGGGCCTACGAGCAGTACTTC. The encoded protein is CASRGSGRLRAYEQYF.

V usage is TRBV5-5 and J usage is TRBJ1-5, with D uncertain. Germline loops: CDR1 SGHKS, CDR2 YYEKEE (reference sequence). The length of the CDR3 is 15 residues. Trimming shortened V by 7 bases and J by 9 bases, and 23 bases separated the two germline ends. The CDR3 DNA follows: TGTGCCAGCTCAACCCGAGACGGCCATCAGCTGCCCCAGCATTTT. It codes for CASSTRDGHQLPQHF.

This chain joins TRBV20-1 and TRBJ2-5; D remains unclear. The J call may not be correct, given that the DNA end is closer to TRBJ2-7. The CDR3 is made up of 15 amino acids. Germline V gene lookup returns CDR1 DFQATT and CDR2 SNEGSKA (reference sequence). The CDR3 DNA reads as TGCAGTGCTAGAGACATATCTATACCGGATGGCGAGCAGTACTTC. Amino acid sequence: CSARDISIPDGEQYF.

This chain joins TRBV5-1 and TRBJ2-1, with 10 bases lining up with TRBD1. Germline CDR1 reads SGHRS; CDR2 reads YFSETQ. With V trimmed by 2 bases and J by 7 bases, 9 bases remained unmatched. The CDR3 contains 16 residues. CDR3 sequence reads: CASSLTGQGRGNEQFF. CDR3 DNA sequence: TGCGCCAGCAGCTTAACGGGACAGGGGAGGGGAAATGAGCAGTTCTTC.

This clonotype came up a few times. This rearrangement joins TRBV20-1 to TRBJ1-2; D is unresolved. The V end was cut by 0 bases, the J end by 2 bases, with 16 bases between. The CDR3 is 16 amino acids. Germline CDR1 and CDR2: DFQATT and SNEGSKA (reference sequence). CDR3 in amino acids: CSARDPAGGNNYGYTF. Here the CDR3 DNA reads TGCAGTGCTAGAGACCCCGCTGGCGGGAACAACTATGGCTACACCTTC.

The chain uses TRBV5-1 and TRBJ2-2, with D possibly TRBD1 on 6 matching bases. Looked up from germline, CDR1 is SGHRS and CDR2 is YFSETQ. V lost 0 bases and J lost 2, with 17 bases in between. The length of the CDR3 is 18 residues. The CDR3 region has the DNA TGCGCCAGCAGCTTGGGCCATGTCGGCAGGGGAAACACCGGGGAGCTGTTTTTT. Its protein is CASSLGHVGRGNTGELFF.

The chain recombines TRBV6-1 with TRBJ2-7; 8 bases match TRBD1. J gave up 0 bases and V 3 bases, and 4 bases lay outside the gene matches. Germline CDR1 reads MNHNS; CDR2 reads SASEGT. There are 15 residues in the CDR3. The CDR3 is CASSERTGFSYEQYF. The CDR3, as DNA: TGTGCCAGCAGTGAGAGGACAGGGTTCTCCTACGAGCAGTACTTC.

In this sample, this clonotype turned up a few times. The chain recombines TRBV12-3 or TRBV12-4 with TRBJ2-7, with 7 nucleotides matching TRBD2. The V and J ends lost 5 bases and 3 bases, in that order; junction bases with no gene match: 13. This CDR3 is 16 amino acids long. For the CDR3, the DNA is TGTGCCAGCAGTGACCGAGTTAGCGGGCCCAACTACGAGCAGTACTTC. Amino acids: CASSDRVSGPNYEQYF.

The V gene is TRBV5-1, the J gene TRBJ2-5; 9 bases line up with TRBD2. From germline, CDR1 is SGHRS and CDR2 YFSETQ. V lost 6 bases, J lost 4 bases, and 10 bases stayed unmatched. The CDR3 sequence is 15 residues long. The CDR3 nucleotides are TGCGCCAGCACCGCCCTAGCGGGGTTTGGAGAGACCCAGTACTTC. As protein: CASTALAGFGETQYF.

The CDR3 region has the DNA TGCAGCGTTGGGGTAACGGGGGGCTACACCTTC. Amino acid sequence: CSVGVTGGYTF. The chain combines TRBV29-1 with TRBJ1-2, with D unresolved. In germline, CDR1 is SQVTM, CDR2 ANQGSEA. V lost 4 bases and J lost 8, with 11 bases in between. CDR3 length equals 11 residues.

This clonotype was seen more than once but under ten times. V is TRBV6-6 and J is TRBJ2-7; TRBD1 might be the D (6 bases). The V gene lost 7 bases and the J gene lost 4 bases, with 14 bases spanning the gap. Per germline, CDR1 MNHNY and CDR2 SVGAGI (reference sequence). This CDR3 contains 13 residues. CDR3 in amino acids: CASTIRTEYEQYF. The CDR3 DNA is TGTGCCAGCACTATTCGGACAGAGTACGAGCAGTACTTC.

CDR3 nucleotide sequence: TGCGCCAGCAGCCGGGACACCGGTCTCCCCGAGCAGTACTTC. Its protein is CASSRDTGLPEQYF. The genes are TRBV5-1 and TRBJ2-1; maybe TRBD1 (6 bases). The J call is doubtful: the DNA matches TRBJ2-7 better. Germline CDR1 SGHRS, CDR2 YFSETQ. The CDR3 length is 14 residues.

This clonotype has a handful of counts. The junction and the germline gene differ at one end; a read error may be behind it. V is TRBV6-2 or TRBV6-3 and J is TRBJ1-5; 8 nucleotides line up with TRBD1. The germline gives CDR1 MNHEY, CDR2 SVGEGT. The CDR3 runs 16 residues. This CDR3 reads CASSSIQGASNQPQHF. The CDR3 bases are TGTGCCAGTAGTTCGATTCAGGGGGCTAGCAATCAGCCCCAGCATTTT.

This chain uses TRBV20-1 with TRBJ2-5; 15 bases match TRBD2. The CDR3 has 17 amino acids. CDR1 DFQATT and CDR2 SNEGSKA come from the germline V gene (reference sequence). V trimming: 5 bases; J trimming: 3 bases; junction bases outside the gene matches: 10. Here the CDR3 reads CSASTFRTSGGEETQYF. CDR3 coding DNA: TGCAGTGCTTCTACCTTTCGGACTAGCGGGGGGGAAGAGACCCAGTACTTC.

This rearrangement joins TRBV29-1 to TRBJ2-6, with unresolved D. In germline, CDR1 is SQVTM, CDR2 ANQGSEA. V was pared by 7 bases and J by 0 bases, with 13 bases between. The CDR3 spans 15 residues. CDR3 protein: CSALTERSGANVLTF. The CDR3 DNA reads TGCAGCGCGTTAACTGAGCGCTCTGGGGCCAACGTCCTGACTTTC.

V and J are TRBV7-6 and TRBJ2-1; no clear D. Trimming removed 3 bases at V and 8 bases at J, with 17 bases between. The CDR3 has 15 amino acids. Per the germline V gene, CDR1 is SGHVS and CDR2 is FNYEAQ. For the CDR3, the DNA is TGTGCCAGCAGCTTCAGACCTGCCACCCTCGATGAGCAGTTCTTC. Translating gives CASSFRPATLDEQFF.

The V and J genes are TRBV6-1 and TRBJ2-7; 11 bases match TRBD1. The J call is uncertain, as TRBJ2-5 better fits the DNA end. Germline assignment: CDR1 MNHNS and CDR2 SASEGT. The CDR3 sequence is 16 residues long. The CDR3 here is CASTSSGTGGSETQYF. In DNA form, the CDR3 reads TGTGCCAGCACTTCTTCCGGGACAGGGGGGTCGGAGACCCAGTACTTC.

The chain couples TRBV11-2 to TRBJ2-1; D is perhaps TRBD2 (7 bases). The CDR3 is made up of 11 amino acids. CDR1 and CDR2 (germline): SGHAT, FQNNGV. The V and J ends lost 4 bases and 14 bases respectively, with 12 bases between them. CDR3 loop: CASSWGGLKFF. The CDR3 region has the DNA TGTGCCAGCAGCTGGGGGGGCCTAAAGTTCTTC.

The V and J genes are TRBV4-1 and TRBJ2-5; no clear D gene. This CDR3 spans 13 amino acids. V was shortened by 4 bases and J by 3 bases, with 9 bases between the two germline ends. In germline, CDR1 is MGHRA, CDR2 YSYEKL. In nucleotides, the CDR3 is TGCGCCAGCAGCCCAGATCCCGAAGAGACCCAGTACTTC. This sequence encodes CASSPDPEETQYF.